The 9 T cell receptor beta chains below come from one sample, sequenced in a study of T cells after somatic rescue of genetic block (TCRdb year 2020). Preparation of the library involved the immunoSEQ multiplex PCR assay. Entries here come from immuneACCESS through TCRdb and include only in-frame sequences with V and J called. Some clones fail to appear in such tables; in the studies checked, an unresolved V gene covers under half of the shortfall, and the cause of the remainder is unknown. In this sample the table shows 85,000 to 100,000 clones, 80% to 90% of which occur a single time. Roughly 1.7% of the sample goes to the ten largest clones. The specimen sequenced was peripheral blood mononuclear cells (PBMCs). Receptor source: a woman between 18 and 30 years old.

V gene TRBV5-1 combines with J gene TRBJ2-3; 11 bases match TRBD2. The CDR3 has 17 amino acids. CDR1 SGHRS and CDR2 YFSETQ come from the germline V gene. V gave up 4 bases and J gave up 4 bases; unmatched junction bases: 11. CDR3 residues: CASSVPILAGGADTQYF. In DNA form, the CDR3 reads TGCGCCAGCAGCGTACCTATCCTAGCGGGAGGAGCAGATACGCAGTATTTT.

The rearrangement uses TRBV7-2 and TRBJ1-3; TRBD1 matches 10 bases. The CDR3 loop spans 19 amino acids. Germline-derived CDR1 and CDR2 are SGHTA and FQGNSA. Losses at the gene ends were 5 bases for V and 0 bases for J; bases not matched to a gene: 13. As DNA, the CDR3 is TGTGCCAGCAGCCCCCAGGGGACAGGGGCCCCTCTCTCTGGAAACACCATATATTTT. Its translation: CASSPQGTGAPLSGNTIYF.

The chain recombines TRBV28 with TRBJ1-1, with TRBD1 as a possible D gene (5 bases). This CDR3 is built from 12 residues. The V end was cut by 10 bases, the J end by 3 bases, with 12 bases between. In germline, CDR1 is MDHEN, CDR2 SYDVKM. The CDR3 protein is CATSRGDTEAFF. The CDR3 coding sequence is TGTGCCACCTCTAGGGGAGACACTGAAGCTTTCTTT. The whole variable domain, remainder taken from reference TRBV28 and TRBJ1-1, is DVKVTQSSRYLVKRTGEKVFLECVQDMDHENMFWYRQDPGLGLRLIYFSYDVKMKEKGDIPEGYSVSREKKERFSLILESASTNQTSMYLCATSRGDTEAFFGQGTRLTVV.

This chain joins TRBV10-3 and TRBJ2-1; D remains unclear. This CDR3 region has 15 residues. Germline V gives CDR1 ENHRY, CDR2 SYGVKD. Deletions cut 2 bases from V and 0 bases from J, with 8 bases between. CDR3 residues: CAISEGPPSYNEQFF. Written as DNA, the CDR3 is TGTGCCATCAGTGAGGGTCCCCCCTCCTACAATGAGCAGTTCTTC.

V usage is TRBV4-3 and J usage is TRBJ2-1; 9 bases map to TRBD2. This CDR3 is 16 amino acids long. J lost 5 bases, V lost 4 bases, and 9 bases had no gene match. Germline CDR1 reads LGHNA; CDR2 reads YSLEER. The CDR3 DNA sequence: TGCGCCAGCAGCCCGGCGGGAGGGCACCCCGACAATGAGCAGTTCTTC. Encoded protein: CASSPAGGHPDNEQFF.

The CDR3 DNA reads as TGTGCCAGCAGCTTGACTAGCGGGCTCCAAGAGACCCAGTACTTC. Translating it yields CASSLTSGLQETQYF. The chain recombines TRBV7-8 with TRBJ2-5; 10 bases agree with TRBD2. J lost 1 base, V lost 3 bases, and 2 bases had no gene match. The CDR3 has 15 residues. CDR1 is SGHVS and CDR2 is FQNEAQ in the germline V gene.

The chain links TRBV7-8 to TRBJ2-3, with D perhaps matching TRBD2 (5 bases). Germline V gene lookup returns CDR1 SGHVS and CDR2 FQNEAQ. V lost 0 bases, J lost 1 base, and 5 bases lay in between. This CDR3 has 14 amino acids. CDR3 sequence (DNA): TGTGCCAGCAGCTTAGCGCGGGGCACAGATACGCAGTATTTT. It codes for CASSLARGTDTQYF.

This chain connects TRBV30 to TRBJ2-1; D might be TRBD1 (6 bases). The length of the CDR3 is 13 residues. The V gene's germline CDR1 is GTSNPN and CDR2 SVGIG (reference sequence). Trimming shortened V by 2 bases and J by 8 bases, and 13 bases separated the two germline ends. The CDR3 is CAWSQGLADEQFF. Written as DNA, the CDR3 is TGTGCCTGGAGTCAGGGGCTAGCTGATGAGCAGTTCTTC.

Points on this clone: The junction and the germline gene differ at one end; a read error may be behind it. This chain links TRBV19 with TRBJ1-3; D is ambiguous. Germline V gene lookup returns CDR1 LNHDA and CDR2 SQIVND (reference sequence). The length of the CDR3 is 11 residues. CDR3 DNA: TGTGCCAGTAGTCTAGAGAACACCATATATTTT. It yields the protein CASSLENTIYF.